These 3 T cell receptor beta chains share one sample of origin, sequenced in a study of beta chain features in type 1 diabetes. Study-wide findings and caveats: Across all four CD4+ subsets, people with type 1 diabetes showed modestly shorter TCRB CDR3s.

Sequencing targeted expressed TCRB transcripts, as all isolated RNA had been reverse transcribed. TCRdb's copy holds only in-frame clones and misses some; the assay was immunoSEQ multiplex PCR. The sample yields around 600,000 clones, around 12% seen once. For these TCRs, the target antigens are not known. The sequenced sample was naive CD4+ T cells from blood. Receptors originate from a young man with type 1 diabetes.

This clone was seen a few times. This chain uses TRBV7-8 with TRBJ2-7; weak D call: TRBD1 (6 bases). The CDR3 sequence is 14 residues long. V was cut by 5 bases and J by 3 bases, with 14 bases left in between. Germline values: CDR1 SGHVS, CDR2 FQNEAQ. For the CDR3, the DNA is TGTGCCAGCAGCCATCCCCGGGACAACTACGAGCAGTACTTC. Amino acid sequence: CASSHPRDNYEQYF.

The chain couples TRBV5-1 to TRBJ2-1; 10 nucleotides match TRBD1. V lost 0 bases to trimming and J lost 6 bases; unmatched junction nucleotides: 3. Germline assignment: CDR1 SGHRS and CDR2 YFSETQ. The CDR3 contains 15 residues. The CDR3 region is CASSLAGTGVNEQFF. CDR3 nucleotide sequence: TGCGCCAGCAGCTTGGCCGGGACAGGGGTCAATGAGCAGTTCTTC.

The chain is built from TRBV25-1 and TRBJ1-2; 10 nucleotides match TRBD1. Germline values: CDR1 MGHDK, CDR2 SYGVNS. V shed 3 bases and J 5 bases; nucleotides not matched to a gene: 3. This CDR3 has 14 amino acids. CDR3 region: CASSEWTGGYGYTF. The DNA for the CDR3 is TGTGCCAGCAGTGAGTGGACAGGGGGTTATGGCTACACCTTC.